This is a list of T cell receptor beta chains from one sample in a study of response to subunit inactivated influenza vaccine. TCRdb re-called the RT-PCR reads through MiXCR, storing one row per CDR3 protein. The sample records more than 700,000 distinct CDR3 sequences, less than 25% being singletons. The source was PBMCs from blood, collected about 5 days after vaccination. These receptors all come from a man aged 50-60 years who received an inactivated influenza vaccine. Both conserved end residues are part of each CDR3. The size entry is marked missing in some rows and otherwise reads once, few, many or a size class.

size,J,V,CDR3
-,TRBJ2-7,TRBV7-8,CASSPWTSAPYEQYF
-,TRBJ1-2,TRBV29-1,CSANRGSGYGYTF
-,TRBJ1-3,TRBV29-1,CSVEYGVSGNTIYF
many,TRBJ2-5,TRBV24-1,CATSDGDTLQETQYF
few,TRBJ2-3,TRBV20-1,CSAREVRADTQYF
-,TRBJ1-1,TRBV20-1,CSARDLFGQGTTEAFF
few,TRBJ2-5,TRBV7-2,CASSLIPGGRETQYF
few,TRBJ1-1,TRBV7-9,CASSGRDSWSAFF
-,TRBJ2-2,TRBV12-3/TRBV12-4,CASSKSLGVTGELFF
many,TRBJ2-6,TRBV6-2/TRBV6-3,CASSYSSRGHFSGANVLTF
-,TRBJ2-1,TRBV7-7,CASSLYQGHNEQFF
many,TRBJ2-7,TRBV7-8,CASSQSGFSYEQYF
few,TRBJ2-1,TRBV29-1,CSVEGLDLTNEQFF
-,TRBJ1-2,TRBV12-3/TRBV12-4,CASSLFERAKGYTF